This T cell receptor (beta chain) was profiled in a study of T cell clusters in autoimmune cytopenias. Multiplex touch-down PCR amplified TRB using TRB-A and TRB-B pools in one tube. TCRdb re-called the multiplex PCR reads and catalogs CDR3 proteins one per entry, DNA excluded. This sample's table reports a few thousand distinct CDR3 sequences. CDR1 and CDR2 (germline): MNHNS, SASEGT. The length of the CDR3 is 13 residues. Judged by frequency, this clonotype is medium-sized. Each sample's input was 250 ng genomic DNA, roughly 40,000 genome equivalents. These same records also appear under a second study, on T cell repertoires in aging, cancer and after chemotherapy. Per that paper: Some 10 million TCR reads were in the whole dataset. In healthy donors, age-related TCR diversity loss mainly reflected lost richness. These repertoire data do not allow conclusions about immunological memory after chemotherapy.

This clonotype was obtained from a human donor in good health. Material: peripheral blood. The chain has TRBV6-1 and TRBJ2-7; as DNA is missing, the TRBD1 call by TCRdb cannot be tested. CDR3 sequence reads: CASTGAFPYEQYF.